The subject of this entry is one T cell receptor beta chain. The antigen is undetermined. The V segment lost 3 bases and the J segment 1 base; nucleotides outside the gene matches: 2. This CDR3 is 14 amino acids long. CDR1 is SGDLS, CDR2 YYNGEE, per germline. Library preparation followed earlier protocols using designated TCR primers. One entry per CDR3 protein, called by TCRdb with MiXCR from the PCR reads. The sample shows over 550,000 distinct CDR3 sequences, 25% of them seen only once. This sample stems from a study of molecular identifiers for immune sequencing clone quantification. Study-wide context: Five portions were made in replicates from RNA of roughly 21,000 or 96,000 naive CD8 cells, and four underwent sequencing. Study outcomes and limitations: Sharing of a barcode by identical TCR molecules could cause highly expanded clone sizes to be underestimated.

When naive CD8 T cells were sorted, they were gated as CD8+CD4-CCR7+CD45RA+. The sequencing input was naive CD8+ T cells from blood, with Jurkat cell RNA spiked in. Described subset: FACS-sorted CD8+CD4-CCR7+CD45RA+ naive T cells. This clonotype was obtained from a human donor in good health. Some libraries in this study had Jurkat cell RNA spiked in. The chain couples TRBV9 to TRBJ2-5; 8 nucleotides agree with TRBD2. CDR3 in DNA: TGTGCCAGCAGCGGTAGCGGGGTCCAAGAGACCCAGTACTTC. Translated: CASSGSGVQETQYF.